Below, 5 T cell receptor beta chains from the same sample are listed, as sequenced in a study of shared clonotypes between healthy human individuals. Some clones are missing from TCRdb's copy, which holds only in-frame ones; the method was immunoSEQ multiplex PCR. Altogether about 1.4 million clones are present, roughly 97% being singletons, with the ten largest covering approximately 1.1%. Sequences were obtained from naive CD4+ T cells sorted from blood. Subset of the sample: CD45RA+ positively selected. The receptor source for this set is a man aged 25-40 years in good health.

This clone has just one count. This chain joins TRBV14 and TRBJ2-1; TRBD2 agrees at 9 bases. The germline V gene encodes CDR1 SGHDN and CDR2 FVKESK. This CDR3 is built from 19 residues. V lost 6 bases, J lost 0 bases, and 15 bases stayed unmatched. Written as DNA, the CDR3 is TGTGCCAGCAGTCGGGGCGGGAGGGCCTTTCGATTCTCCTACAATGAGCAGTTCTTC. Its protein is CASSRGGRAFRFSYNEQFF.

The chain combines TRBV7-2 with TRBJ1-1; the D is unclear. The germline gives CDR1 SGHTA, CDR2 FQGNSA. The CDR3 is 14 amino acids. Trimming removed 4 bases from V and 8 bases from J, with 17 bases in between. CDR3 in amino acids: CASSYRPSDPEAFF. The CDR3 coding sequence is TGTGCCAGCAGCTACCGCCCATCGGACCCCGAAGCTTTCTTT.

With respect to this clone: The same CDR3 also results from other DNA sequences found in this sample. V usage is TRBV27 and J usage is TRBJ2-3; D might be TRBD2 (6 bases). CDR1 and CDR2 from the germline V gene are MNHEY and SMNVEV (reference sequence). The V end was cut by 3 bases, the J end by 6 bases, with 10 bases between. This CDR3 region has 13 residues. The CDR3 DNA follows: TGTGCCAGCAGTTTCCTCGCGGGGGATACGCAGTATTTT. It yields the protein CASSFLAGDTQYF.

On this clone itself: Other nucleotide sequences from this sample produce the same CDR3. The V call is TRBV20-1, the J call TRBJ2-7; D might be TRBD1 (6 bases). The length of the CDR3 is 10 residues. The ends were cut back, 6 bases at V and 6 bases at J, with 9 bases in the middle. CDR1 DFQATT and CDR2 SNEGSKA come from the germline V gene (reference sequence). In nucleotides, the CDR3 is TGCAGTGCGAAAGGGGGCGAGCAGTACTTC. It specifies CSAKGGEQYF.

This sequence joins TRBV5-6 and TRBJ1-2, with 10 bases identical to TRBD1. CDR3 length equals 15 residues. The V gene end was trimmed by 4 bases and the J gene end by 3 bases; junction bases not matched to a gene: 6. In germline, CDR1 is SGHDT, CDR2 YYEEEE. CDR3 sequence reads: CASSLRQGAYYGYTF. CDR3 DNA sequence: TGTGCCAGCAGCCTAAGACAGGGGGCGTACTATGGCTACACCTTC.